This TCR beta chain was identified during a study of response to subunit inactivated influenza vaccine. General study results and limits: With each seasonal influenza vaccination, the authors suggested, few new T cells are recruited.

This clonotype was detected a few times. Its antigen is not identified. TCRdb itself ran the RT-PCR reads through MiXCR, one entry per CDR3 protein. The repertoire holds under 850,000 distinct CDR3 sequences, with approximately 17% as singletons. The CDR3 is 15 residues long. The germline CDR1 and CDR2 sequences are SGHVS and FQNEAQ. Trimming stripped 3 bases from V and 4 bases from J, with 13 bases between. The specimen comprised PBMCs from blood, sampled 4 to 6 days after vaccination. This clonotype originated in a man in his fifties who received an inactivated influenza vaccine. The chain carries TRBV7-8 and TRBJ2-1, with TRBD1 as a possible D gene (6 bases). CDR3 DNA: TGTGCCAGCAGCTTCCTCGGGACACAATACAATGAGCAGTTCTTC. Translating gives CASSFLGTQYNEQFF.